What follows is one T cell receptor beta chain and its context. Its antigen is as yet unknown. This sample stems from a study of PD-1 blockade in mismatch repair-deficient tumors. Study in general: Enrolled about 2012-2017, patients had progressing, pretreated mismatch repair-deficient cancers of 12 types. Findings and limits, study-wide: Tumor-resident clones, often absent from pretreatment blood, expanded after pembrolizumab and then contracted.

Germline CDR1 is SGHTS and CDR2 is YDEGEE. The CDR3 length is 16 residues. V lost 1 base, J lost 3 bases, and 5 bases stayed unmatched. Using immunoSEQ multiplex PCR, the repertoire was profiled, and TCRdb retains in-frame clones only, with some absent. The sample records more than 40,000 clones, over 70% being singletons. The receptor was derived from an adult with mismatch repair-deficient cancer. The specimen was peripheral blood, collected about 4.5 months after starting pembrolizumab. V usage is TRBV5-8 and J usage is TRBJ1-5; 9 nucleotides match TRBD1. CDR3 in amino acids: CASSLRTGAINQPQHF. DNA for the CDR3: TGTGCCAGCAGCTTGCGGACAGGGGCTATCAATCAGCCCCAGCATTTT.